A selection of T cell receptor beta chains follows, all from one sample in a study of T cells in localized non-small cell lung cancer. The data were produced by immunoSEQ multiplex PCR, yet TCRdb's version contains in-frame clones alone and is incomplete. The sample consists of 2,000 to 2,500 clones, roughly 25% of them appearing once. The sequencing here drew on lung tumor tissue, taken before any cancer treatment. The receptor source for this set is a woman aged 35-75 years with stage II lung adenocarcinoma. Each CDR3 is given with its conserved first and last residue. Fields, in order: clone size, D gene, V gene, J gene, CDR3 protein, CDR3 DNA. A D gene is named only where the DNA matches it firmly. Some rows mark clone size as missing; the rest say once, few, many or name a class of expanded clone.

few,TRBD2,TRBV11-3,TRBJ2-3,CASSSLLARGTDTQYF,TGTGCCAGCAGCTCCCTACTAGCGCGGGGCACAGATACGCAGTATTTT
NA,TRBD1,TRBV15,TRBJ2-2,CATTGGERNTGELFF,TGTGCCACCACAGGGGGCGAAAGGAACACCGGGGAGCTGTTTTTT
few,NA,TRBV30,TRBJ2-3,CAWSAGGAWTDTQYF,TGTGCCTGGAGTGCTGGGGGAGCGTGGACAGATACGCAGTATTTT
NA,NA,TRBV8-2,TRBJ2-7,CASSSRTSGNYEQYF,TGTGCCAGCAGCTCCCGGACTAGCGGGAACTACGAGCAGTACTTC
NA,NA,TRBV28,TRBJ1-4,CASSPSGGAGEKLFF,TGTGCCAGCAGCCCCTCGGGGGGCGCCGGTGAAAAACTGTTTTTT
NA,TRBD2,TRBV5-1,TRBJ2-1,CASSSGLAGDNEQFF,TGCGCCAGCAGCTCCGGACTAGCGGGAGACAATGAGCAGTTCTTC
few,NA,TRBV9,TRBJ2-5,CASSGQGGETQYF,TGTGCCAGCAGTGGTCAGGGTGGAGAGACCCAGTACTTC
medium-sized,TRBD1,TRBV6-8,TRBJ2-5,CASSPPSTGDETQYF,TGTGCCAGCAGCCCACCATCGACAGGGGATGAGACCCAGTACTTC
few,NA,TRBV29-1,TRBJ1-1,CSVEERGFEAFF,TGCAGCGTTGAAGAACGGGGTTTTGAAGCTTTCTTT
NA,NA,TRBV18,TRBJ2-7,CASSPRAGEYEQYF,TGTGCCAGCTCACCACGGGCAGGGGAGTACGAGCAGTACTTC
NA,TRBD1,TRBV4-3,TRBJ2-7,CASSQADRGVYEQYF,TGCGCCAGCAGCCAAGCGGACAGGGGAGTCTACGAGCAGTACTTC
NA,TRBD2,TRBV18,TRBJ2-3,CASSPPTSGTSTDTQYF,TGTGCCAGCTCACCACCAACTAGCGGGACTAGCACAGATACGCAGTATTTT
NA,NA,TRBV19,TRBJ2-3,CASSIAPPDTQYF,TGTGCCAGTAGTATCGCCCCCCCGGATACGCAGTATTTT
medium-sized,NA,TRBV6-8,TRBJ1-6,CASSSPGDGNSPLHF,TGTGCCAGCAGTTCCCCGGGCGATGGGAATTCACCCCTCCACTTT
NA,NA,TRBV11-3,TRBJ2-1,CASSLSGSANEQFF,TGTGCCAGCAGCTTAAGTGGGTCGGCCAATGAGCAGTTCTTC
few,TRBD1,TRBV11-3,TRBJ1-5,CASSDTGVRNQPQHF,TGTGCCAGCAGCGACACAGGGGTCCGGAATCAGCCCCAGCATTTT
medium-sized,NA,TRBV12-2,TRBJ2-5,CARSHGGIEETQYF,TGTGCGAGGTCGCACGGGGGTATCGAGGAGACCCAGTACTTC
few,TRBD2,TRBV11-3,TRBJ2-1,CASSLETSGADNEQFF,TGTGCCAGCAGCTTAGAGACCAGCGGGGCCGACAATGAGCAGTTCTTC
NA,NA,TRBV19,TRBJ2-1,CASSRQANNEQFF,TGTGCCAGTAGCCGACAGGCCAACAATGAGCAGTTCTTC
NA,NA,TRBV5-1,TRBJ1-3,CASSRDSSSGNTIYF,TGCGCCAGCAGCCGCGACAGCAGCTCTGGAAACACCATATATTTT
few,NA,TRBV2,TRBJ2-7,CASSEEGGRGYEQYF,TGTGCCAGCAGTGAAGAGGGGGGCCGGGGCTACGAGCAGTACTTC
NA,TRBD2,TRBV23-1,TRBJ2-1,CASSHSTSGTYNEQFF,TGCGCCAGCAGTCACTCGACTAGCGGGACCTACAATGAGCAGTTCTTC
NA,NA,TRBV19,TRBJ2-1,CASSIDHQFLGHLARGNNEQFF,TGTGCCAGTAGTATAGACCACCAATTCCTAGGCCACCTAGCGAGGGGTAACAATGAGCAGTTCTTC
NA,TRBD1,TRBV5-1,TRBJ2-5,CASSFGDREETQYF,TGCGCCAGCAGCTTTGGGGACAGGGAAGAGACCCAGTACTTC
NA,TRBD1,TRBV11-3,TRBJ1-3,CASSLTTGSLGSGNTIYF,TGTGCCAGCAGCCTCACGACAGGGTCCTTAGGGTCTGGAAACACCATATATTTT
NA,NA,TRBV19,TRBJ1-1,CASSIGYGRDRNTEAFF,TGTGCCAGTAGTATTGGTTATGGAAGGGACCGGAACACTGAAGCTTTCTTT
NA,NA,TRBV19,TRBJ1-5,CASSITGVSYQPQHF,TGTGCCAGTAGTATAACGGGGGTAAGTTATCAGCCCCAGCATTTT
few,NA,TRBV11-3,TRBJ1-2,CASSIYPGTDYGYTF,TGTGCCAGCAGCATCTATCCGGGAACAGACTATGGCTACACCTTC
few,NA,TRBV11-3,TRBJ2-7,CASSLDSRFGTYEQYF,TGTGCCAGCAGCTTAGATAGTCGGTTCGGTACCTACGAGCAGTACTTC
medium-sized,NA,TRBV11-3,TRBJ1-2,CASSLDINSIGYTF,TGTGCCAGCAGCTTGGACATTAATTCAATCGGCTACACCTTC
few,TRBD2,TRBV11-3,TRBJ2-3,CASSKRGGADTQYF,TGTGCCAGCAGCAAGCGGGGGGGCGCAGATACGCAGTATTTT